This T cell receptor beta chain was observed in a study of regulatory T cells in long-lasting Graves disease. Ten or more counts support this clonotype. Time point given: newly diagnosed GD, antithyroid drugs for less than 3 months. Following extraction of RNA from PBMCs, that RNA was used to make the TCR library. Construction of the TCR beta libraries employed iRepertoire HTBI primers in conjunction with Arm-PCR of CDR3 regions. TCRdb redid the calling of the multiplex PCR reads with MiXCR, one entry per CDR3 protein. The data contain approximately 400,000 distinct CDR3 sequences, 15% of them singletons. V lost 0 bases and J 4 bases, leaving 12 bases between the germline ends. The CDR3 runs to 14 residues. CDR1 is GTSNPN and CDR2 is SVGIG in the germline V gene (reference sequence). These data were likewise used in another study, on T cells in Graves' hyperthyroidism and ophthalmopathy. That paper adds: Graves' hyperthyroidism qualified as stable when ophthalmopathy did not progress within 18 months. The study excluded patients with uncontrolled infection, other autoimmune disease, pregnancy or lactation. HTBI primers were used for first-round RT-PCR of the TCR CDR3.

The specimen comprised peripheral blood mononuclear cells (PBMCs), sampled at new diagnosis, from a patient treated with antithyroid drugs. This clonotype was obtained from a woman aged 30 to 39 with Graves disease. The V call is TRBV30, the J call TRBJ2-5; no reliable D call. CDR3: CAWSVAEQPETQYF. CDR3 DNA sequence: TGTGCCTGGAGTGTGGCGGAACAGCCAGAGACCCAGTACTTC.